This T cell receptor beta chain emerged from a study of T cell repertoires in cytomegalovirus infection. In the study overall: Through public TCR beta signatures, both CMV infection and matching HLA type were indicated.

This clonotype was seen many times. Its antigen is as yet unknown. TCRdb reprocessed the reads via MiXCR and lists one record per CDR3 protein. The data show fewer than 1,000,000 distinct CDR3 sequences, around 32% seen once. V was cut by 2 bases and J by 3 bases, with 13 bases left in between. Germline-derived CDR1 and CDR2 are SGHTA and FQGNSA. CDR3 length equals 15 residues. This sequence originates from a human donor in good health (CMV status not recorded). Some clones in this sample may be carry-over from other donors' samples. Sequences were derived from cultured CD8+ T cells from PBMCs, sampled from culture after CMV antigen stimulation. This rearrangement joins TRBV7-2 to TRBJ1-1; D unresolved. The CDR3 coding sequence is TGTGCCAGCAGCTTATTCCCCCGTCTCGACACTGAAGCTTTCTTT. The encoded protein is CASSLFPRLDTEAFF.